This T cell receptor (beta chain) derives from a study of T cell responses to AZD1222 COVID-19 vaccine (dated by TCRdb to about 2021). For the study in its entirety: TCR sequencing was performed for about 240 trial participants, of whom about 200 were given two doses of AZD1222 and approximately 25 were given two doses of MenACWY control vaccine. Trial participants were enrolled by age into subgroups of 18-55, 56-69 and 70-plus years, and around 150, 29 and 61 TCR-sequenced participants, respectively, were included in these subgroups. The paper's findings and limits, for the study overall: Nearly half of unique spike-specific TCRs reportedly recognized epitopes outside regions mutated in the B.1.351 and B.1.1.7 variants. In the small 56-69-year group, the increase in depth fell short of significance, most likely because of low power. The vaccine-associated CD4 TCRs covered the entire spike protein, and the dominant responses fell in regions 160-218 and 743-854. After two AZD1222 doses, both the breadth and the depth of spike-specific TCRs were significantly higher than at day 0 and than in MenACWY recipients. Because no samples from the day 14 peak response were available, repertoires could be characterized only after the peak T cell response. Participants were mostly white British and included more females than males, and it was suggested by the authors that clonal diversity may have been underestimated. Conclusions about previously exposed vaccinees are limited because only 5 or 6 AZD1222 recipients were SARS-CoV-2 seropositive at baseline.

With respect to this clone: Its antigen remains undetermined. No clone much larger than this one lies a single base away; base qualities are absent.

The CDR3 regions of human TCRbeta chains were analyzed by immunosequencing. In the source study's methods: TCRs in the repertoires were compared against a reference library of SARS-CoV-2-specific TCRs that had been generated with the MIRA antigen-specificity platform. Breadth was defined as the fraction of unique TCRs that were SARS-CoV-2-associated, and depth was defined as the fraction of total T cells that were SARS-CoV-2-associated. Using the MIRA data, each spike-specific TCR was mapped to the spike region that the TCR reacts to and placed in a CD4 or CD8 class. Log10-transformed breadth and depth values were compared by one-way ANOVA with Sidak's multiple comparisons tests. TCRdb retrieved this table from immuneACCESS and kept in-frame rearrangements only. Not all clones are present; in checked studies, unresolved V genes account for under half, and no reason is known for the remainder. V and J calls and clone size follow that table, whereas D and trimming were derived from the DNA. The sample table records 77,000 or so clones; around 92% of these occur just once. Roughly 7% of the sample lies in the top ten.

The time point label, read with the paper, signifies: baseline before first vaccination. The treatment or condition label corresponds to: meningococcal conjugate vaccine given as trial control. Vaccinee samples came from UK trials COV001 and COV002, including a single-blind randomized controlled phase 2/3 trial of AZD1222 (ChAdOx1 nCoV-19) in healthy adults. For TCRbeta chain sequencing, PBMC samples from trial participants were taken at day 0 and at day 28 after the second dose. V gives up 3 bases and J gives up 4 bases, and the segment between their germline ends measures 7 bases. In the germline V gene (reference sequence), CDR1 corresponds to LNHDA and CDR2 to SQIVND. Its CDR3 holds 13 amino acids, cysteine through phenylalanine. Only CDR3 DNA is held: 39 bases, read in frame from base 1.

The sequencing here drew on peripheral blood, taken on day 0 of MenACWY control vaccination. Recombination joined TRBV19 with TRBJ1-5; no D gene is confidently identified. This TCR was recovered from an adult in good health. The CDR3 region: CASSISGNQPQHF. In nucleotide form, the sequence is TGTGCCAGTAGTATTTCGGGGAATCAGCCCCAGCATTTT.